Shown below are 8 T cell receptor beta chains from a single sample sequenced in a study of T cells in Graves' hyperthyroidism and ophthalmopathy. Amplified regions were TCR beta CDR3 sequences from RNA transcripts. HTBI primers were the set used in a first-round RT-PCR of the TCR CDR3. TCRdb analysed the multiplex PCR reads with MiXCR anew, one entry per CDR3 protein. The sample has 700,000 or so distinct CDR3 sequences; 16% are singletons. Sequencing used blood. The receptors here all came from a man younger than 30 with Graves' hyperthyroidism.

This clonotype has ten or more counts. The chain links TRBV20-1 to TRBJ2-7, with 7 nucleotides matching TRBD2. The CDR3 contains 15 residues. Per germline, CDR1 DFQATT and CDR2 SNEGSKA (reference sequence). The ends lost 3 bases at V and 3 bases at J; junction bases unmatched: 11. The CDR3: CSASSSPGLSYEQYF. In nucleotides, the CDR3 is TGCAGTGCTAGCTCCAGCCCGGGACTAAGCTACGAGCAGTACTTC.

There are many counts of this clonotype. The chain combines TRBV3-1 with TRBJ2-3, with TRBD2 identical over 14 bases. Trimming at V came to 4 bases and at J to 5 bases, leaving 17 bases not matched to a gene. There are 20 residues in the CDR3. The V gene's germline CDR1 is LGHDT and CDR2 YNNKEL (reference sequence). Here the CDR3 DNA reads TGTGCCAGCAGCCCAGGAAGGGGACTAGCGGGAGCCCGTTCTCGAGATACGCAGTATTTT. This encodes CASSPGRGLAGARSRDTQYF.

Of note for this clonotype: At one end the junction does not follow the germline gene, possibly because of a read error. The chain combines TRBV20-1 with TRBJ2-5; the D gene could be TRBD1 or TRBD2 (6 bases each). Germline V CDR1 and CDR2: DFQATT, SNEGSKA (reference sequence). CDR3 length: 15 amino acids. The CDR3 spells CSAPLGGRVQEAQYF. For the CDR3, the DNA is TGCAGTGCTCCCCTTGGGGGGCGGGTTCAAGAGGCCCAGTACTTC.

The V and J genes are TRBV12-5 and TRBJ1-5, with a tentative D call TRBD1 (5 bases). The CDR3 is made up of 18 amino acids. CDR1 LGHNT and CDR2 FRNRAP come from the germline V gene. With 0 bases removed from V and 1 base from J, the gap between germline ends came to 16 bases. The CDR3 DNA reads TGTGCTAGTGGTTTGGTACTTGGTCAGGGTGGGAGCAATCAGCCCCAGCATTTT. As protein: CASGLVLGQGGSNQPQHF.

This clonotype was detected ten times or more. V gene TRBV6-2 or TRBV6-3 combines with J gene TRBJ2-3; 11 bases are shared with TRBD2. The germline V gene has CDR1 MNHEY and CDR2 SVGEGT. Losses at the gene ends were 5 bases for V and 4 bases for J; bases not matched to a gene: 14. This CDR3 has 18 amino acids. The CDR3, as DNA: TGTGCCAGCAGTACCTCCTTCCCACTAGCGGGAGTCTCAGATACGCAGTATTTT. This translates into CASSTSFPLAGVSDTQYF.

The chain employs TRBV29-1 and TRBJ2-3; either TRBD1 or TRBD2 may supply D (5 bases each). The CDR3 has 15 residues. Looked up from germline, CDR1 is SQVTM and CDR2 is ANQGSEA. The V gene lost 7 bases and the J gene lost 3 bases, with 20 bases spanning the gap. CDR3 DNA sequence: TGCAGCGCGACGCAGGGAACGGGGTTTACAGATACGCAGTATTTT. Residues: CSATQGTGFTDTQYF.

The chain has TRBV9 and TRBJ2-1; D could derive from TRBD1 or TRBD2 (5 bases each). Germline V gives CDR1 SGDLS, CDR2 YYNGEE. The CDR3 has 14 residues. Trimming took 6 bases from V and 2 from J, leaving 12 bases between them. The CDR3 nucleotides read TGTGCCAGCACCCGGGACCCGACCTACAATGAGCAGTTCTTC. Its protein is CASTRDPTYNEQFF.

At least ten counts were recorded for this clonotype. The V and J genes are TRBV20-1 and TRBJ2-3, with 10 bases fitting TRBD2. CDR3 length: 16 amino acids. Germline V gene data show CDR1 as DFQATT and CDR2 as SNEGSKA (reference sequence). V lost 0 bases to trimming and J lost 1 base; unmatched junction nucleotides: 4. Here the CDR3 reads CSARDRLAGGTDTQYF. The CDR3 nucleotides are TGCAGTGCTAGAGATCGCCTAGCGGGAGGCACAGATACGCAGTATTTT.